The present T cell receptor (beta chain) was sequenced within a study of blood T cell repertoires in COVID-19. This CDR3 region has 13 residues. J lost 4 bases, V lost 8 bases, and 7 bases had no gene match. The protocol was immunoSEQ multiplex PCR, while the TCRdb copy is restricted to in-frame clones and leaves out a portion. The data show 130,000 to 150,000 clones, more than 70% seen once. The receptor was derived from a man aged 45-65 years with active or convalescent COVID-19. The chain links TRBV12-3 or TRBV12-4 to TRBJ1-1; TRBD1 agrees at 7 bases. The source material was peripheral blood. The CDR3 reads CASGRQGLTEAFF. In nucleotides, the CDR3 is TGTGCCAGCGGACGACAGGGCCTCACTGAAGCTTTCTTT.